One sample yielded the 5 T cell receptor beta chains listed below, sequenced in a study of blood T cell repertoires in COVID-19. The data were produced by immunoSEQ multiplex PCR, yet TCRdb's version contains in-frame clones alone and is incomplete. The repertoire has some 270,000 clones, more than 75% of them found once; the top ten carry approximately 9.7%. Sequences were obtained from peripheral blood. All receptors come from a man aged 35-49 years with active or convalescent COVID-19.

This chain uses TRBV5-1 with TRBJ2-3, with 8 bases fitting TRBD2. The trim removed 1 base at V and 4 bases at J, leaving 14 bases unmatched. The germline CDR1 and CDR2 sequences are SGHRS and YFSETQ. There are 18 residues in the CDR3. CDR3 protein: CASSLLISGRADADTQYF. For the CDR3, the DNA is TGCGCCAGCAGCTTGTTAATATCCGGGAGGGCCGACGCAGATACGCAGTATTTT.

CDR3 sequence reads: CASSITGRTEAFF. The CDR3 bases are TGTGCCAGCAGCATCACAGGGCGTACTGAAGCTTTCTTT. The chain has TRBV5-6 and TRBJ1-1; D perhaps matches TRBD1 (6 bases). Germline lookup yields CDR1 SGHDT and CDR2 YYEEEE. This CDR3 comprises 13 residues. V was pared by 4 bases and J by 5 bases, with 12 bases between. The variable domain in full, with the rest retrieved from reference TRBV5-6 and TRBJ1-1, is DAGVTQSPTHLIKTRGQQVTLRCSPKSGHDTVSWYQQALGQGPQFIFQYYEEEERQRGNFPDRFSGHQFPNYSSELNVNALLLGDSALYLCASSITGRTEAFFGQGTRLTVV.

This rearrangement joins TRBV5-6 to TRBJ2-1; D call uncertain. Per germline, CDR1 SGHDT and CDR2 YYEEEE. The CDR3 has 14 residues. Trimming shortened V by 6 bases and J by 0 bases, and 10 bases separated the two germline ends. The DNA for the CDR3 is TGTGCCAGCATAGGTGAGGCCTCCTACAATGAGCAGTTCTTC. Translation: CASIGEASYNEQFF.

The V call is TRBV11-3, the J call TRBJ2-7; possible D gene TRBD2, 6 bases. V was clipped by 5 bases and J by 3 bases, with 17 bases between them. Germline assignment: CDR1 SGHNT and CDR2 YENEEA. The CDR3 extends over 15 amino acids. CDR3 residues: CASSPGPSEHYEQYF. CDR3 coding DNA: TGTGCCAGCAGCCCTGGGCCTAGCGAGCACTACGAGCAGTACTTC.

This clone was picked up a small number of times. The CDR3 region is CASSLVQGHLNYGYTF. CDR3 DNA sequence: TGTGCCAGCAGTTTGGTACAGGGCCACCTCAACTATGGCTACACCTTC. The rearrangement joins TRBV28 to TRBJ1-2, with D tentatively TRBD1 (6 bases). CDR1 and CDR2 (germline): MDHEN, SYDVKM. The CDR3 is 16 residues long. The V end was cut by 3 bases, the J end by 2 bases, with 16 bases between.